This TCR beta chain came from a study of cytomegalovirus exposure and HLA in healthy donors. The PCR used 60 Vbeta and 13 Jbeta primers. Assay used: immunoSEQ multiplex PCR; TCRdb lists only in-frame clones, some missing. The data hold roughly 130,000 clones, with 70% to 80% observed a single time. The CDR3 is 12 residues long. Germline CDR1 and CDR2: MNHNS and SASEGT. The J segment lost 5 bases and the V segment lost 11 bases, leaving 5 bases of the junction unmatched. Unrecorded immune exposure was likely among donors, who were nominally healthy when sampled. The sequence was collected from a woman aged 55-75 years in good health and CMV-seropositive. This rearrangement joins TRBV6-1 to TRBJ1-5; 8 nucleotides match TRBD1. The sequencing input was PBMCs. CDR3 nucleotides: TGTGCCGGAAAGACAGGGGATCAGCCCCAGCATTTT. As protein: CAGKTGDQPQHF.